This passage covers 29 T cell receptor beta chains from one sample sequenced in a study of T cell responses to AZD1222 COVID-19 vaccine. Profiled with immunoSEQ multiplex PCR; TCRdb holds only in-frame clones, not every one. The repertoire holds more than 150,000 clones, 80% to 95% seen once, with 3% to 3.5% in the top ten. Source: peripheral blood, taken 28 days after the second AZD1222 dose. The receptors were gathered from an adult who received the AZD1222 COVID-19 vaccine.

The CDR3 loop is CASTPWGGRVSYNEQFF. CDR3 sequence (DNA): TGTGCCAGCACCCCTTGGGGCGGGAGAGTATCCTACAATGAGCAGTTCTTC. The V and J genes are TRBV6-2 or TRBV6-3 and TRBJ2-1; 7 bases agree with TRBD2. Germline V gene data show CDR1 as MNHEY and CDR2 as SVGEGT. The CDR3 sequence is 17 residues long. V trimming: 7 bases; J trimming: 1 base; junction bases outside the gene matches: 13.

The chain joins TRBV5-8 to TRBJ2-1, with 7 bases aligning to TRBD1. Germline assignment: CDR1 SGHTS and CDR2 YDEGEE. The CDR3 extends over 16 amino acids. J was trimmed by 7 bases and V by 0 bases; bases with no gene match: 10. In DNA, the CDR3 is TGTGCCAGCAGCTTGGTTCAGGACAGGTATCGGAATGAGCAGTTCTTC. Residues: CASSLVQDRYRNEQFF.

This rearrangement joins TRBV7-2 to TRBJ2-2; TRBD2 aligns across 13 bases. Trimming at V came to 5 bases and at J to 5 bases, leaving 2 bases not matched to a gene. Germline V gene data show CDR1 as SGHTA and CDR2 as FQGNSA. The CDR3 runs to 15 residues. CDR3 nucleotides: TGTGCCAGCAGCCGGACTAGCGGGGGAACCGGGGAGCTGTTTTTT. This codes for CASSRTSGGTGELFF.

V usage is TRBV7-9 and J usage is TRBJ2-1; TRBD2 agrees at 8 bases. The CDR3 consists of 18 residues. The J segment lost 3 bases and the V segment lost 3 bases, leaving 13 bases of the junction unmatched. CDR1 and CDR2 (germline): SEHNR, FQNEAQ (reference sequence). The CDR3 here is CASSFNVLAVDLYNEQFF. The CDR3, as DNA: TGTGCCAGCAGCTTTAACGTACTAGCGGTAGACCTCTACAATGAGCAGTTCTTC.

The rearrangement links TRBV28 to TRBJ2-7; 8 bases are shared with TRBD2. The CDR3 is 14 residues long. The trim removed 5 bases at V and 6 bases at J, leaving 9 bases unmatched. The germline gives CDR1 MDHEN, CDR2 SYDVKM. CDR3 DNA: TGTGCCAGCAGTCCGACTAGCGAGGATGGCGAGCAGTACTTC. Protein sequence: CASSPTSEDGEQYF.

Written as DNA, the CDR3 is TGTGCGGTCGGGGTGCGGGGTACGCAGTATTTT. Protein product: CAVGVRGTQYF. The chain combines TRBV3-1 (or the pseudogene TRBV3-2) with TRBJ2-3; D perhaps matches TRBD2 (6 bases). Germline assignment: CDR1 LGHDT and CDR2 YNNKEL (reference sequence). This CDR3 comprises 11 residues.

J is TRBJ1-2 and V is TRBV27; D possibly corresponds to TRBD1 (5 bases). CDR3 length: 16 residues. Germline V gene lookup returns CDR1 MNHEY and CDR2 SMNVEV (reference sequence). Between the trimmed V and J ends, which lost 5 bases and 4 bases, there was a span of 20 bases. The CDR3 reads CASSPAGVRQSYGYTF. In nucleotides, the CDR3 is TGTGCCAGCAGTCCCGCGGGGGTCCGACAATCCTATGGCTACACCTTC.

This clone has just a few counts. V gene TRBV19 combines with J gene TRBJ2-3, with no clear D. This CDR3 contains 13 residues. Germline-derived CDR1 and CDR2 are LNHDA and SQIVND (reference sequence). V dropped 6 bases and J dropped 2 bases, with 9 bases sitting between them. The CDR3 spells CASRNRSTDTQYF. The CDR3 DNA reads TGTGCCAGTAGAAACAGATCCACAGATACGCAGTATTTT.

The V call is TRBV11-2, the J call TRBJ1-2; maybe TRBD1 (6 bases). Trimming removed 4 bases at V and 5 bases at J, with 17 bases between. Germline V CDR1 and CDR2: SGHAT, FQNNGV. There are 15 residues in the CDR3. CDR3 protein: CASSSTPGTSYGYTF. The CDR3 coding sequence is TGTGCCAGCAGCTCCACACCCGGGACAAGTTATGGCTACACCTTC.

This sequence joins TRBV7-8 and TRBJ2-7; a possible D gene is TRBD1 (5 bases). This CDR3 comprises 14 residues. Looked up from germline, CDR1 is SGHVS and CDR2 is FQNEAQ. Between the trimmed V and J ends, which lost 1 base and 1 base, there was a span of 8 bases. The CDR3 spells CASSLVAGSYEQYF. For the CDR3, the DNA is TGTGCCAGCAGCTTAGTAGCAGGGTCCTACGAGCAGTACTTC.

This chain links TRBV4-2 with TRBJ2-3; 7 nucleotides agree with TRBD1. The V segment lost 0 bases and the J segment 6 bases; nucleotides outside the gene matches: 9. This CDR3 has 16 amino acids. The V gene's germline CDR1 is LGHNA and CDR2 YNFKEQ. CDR3 nucleotide sequence: TGTGCCAGCAGCCAAGAACAGGGGACGCTAGGGGATACGCAGTATTTT. Protein: CASSQEQGTLGDTQYF.

In this sample, this clone turned up a few times. The CDR3: CATSDSSTGTGNQPQHF. The DNA for the CDR3 is TGTGCCACCAGTGATTCCTCGACAGGGACGGGCAATCAGCCCCAGCATTTT. The rearrangement links TRBV24-1 to TRBJ1-5, with TRBD1 matching 7 bases. Per the germline V gene, CDR1 is KGHDR and CDR2 is SFDVKD. The CDR3 has 17 amino acids. Unmatched junction bases numbered 8, after V lost 2 bases and J lost 2 bases.

This clone was seen a single time. An end of the junction does not agree with germline; a read error may underlie this. This rearrangement joins TRBV27 to TRBJ2-7; weak D call: TRBD2 (6 bases). This CDR3 has 12 amino acids. Germline-derived CDR1 and CDR2 are MNHEY and SMNVEV (reference sequence). Written as DNA, the CDR3 is TGTGCCAGCAGAGATTGGCGGGGCCAGTCGACCTTC. Encoded protein: CASRDWRGQSTF.

V usage is TRBV3-1 (or the pseudogene TRBV3-2) and J usage is TRBJ1-1, with D hard to call. V shed 5 bases and J shed 6 bases, with 10 bases lying between them. Germline V gene lookup returns CDR1 LGHDT and CDR2 YNNKEL (reference sequence). This CDR3 spans 12 amino acids. The CDR3 loop reads CASSAGLPEAFF. For the CDR3, the DNA is TGTGCCAGCAGCGCAGGCTTGCCTGAAGCTTTCTTT.

Only a few counts were recorded for this clone. The chain employs TRBV7-8 and TRBJ1-4; 10 positions agree with TRBD1. From germline, CDR1 is SGHVS and CDR2 FQNEAQ. V lost 1 base to trimming and J lost 7 bases; unmatched junction nucleotides: 6. The CDR3 has 16 residues. CDR3 DNA sequence: TGTGCCAGCAGCTTAGTCCGTGGACAGGGGGGTGAAAAACTGTTTTTT. Protein: CASSLVRGQGGEKLFF.

The chain is built from TRBV9 and TRBJ2-5; D is unclear. The CDR3 is made up of 12 amino acids. Trimming pared 2 bases from V and 0 bases from J, leaving 2 bases between. Germline V gene sequence: CDR1 SGDLS, CDR2 YYNGEE. This CDR3 reads CASSVDQETQYF. As DNA, the CDR3 is TGTGCCAGCAGCGTGGACCAAGAGACCCAGTACTTC. The complete variable domain, with remaining parts taken from reference TRBV9 and TRBJ2-5, reads DSGVTQTPKHLITATGQRVTLRCSPRSGDLSVYWYQQSLDQGLQFLIQYYNGEERAKGNILERFSAQQFPDLHSELNLSSLELGDSALYFCASSVDQETQYFGPGTRLLVL.

The chain couples TRBV28 to TRBJ1-2; TRBD1 matches at 8 bases. V shed 6 bases, J shed 3 bases, and the junction held 9 bases outside the gene matches. In germline, CDR1 is MDHEN, CDR2 SYDVKM. The CDR3 sequence is 15 residues long. The CDR3 reads CASRTPPGQDYGYTF. The CDR3 nucleotides read TGTGCCAGCAGAACCCCCCCGGGACAGGACTATGGCTACACCTTC.

The CDR3 loop is CASSLSGAQNEKLFF. DNA of the CDR3: TGTGCCAGCAGTTTGAGCGGGGCCCAAAATGAAAAACTGTTTTTT. J is TRBJ1-4 and V is TRBV27; TRBD1 is a possible D gene (5 bases). Germline V gene data show CDR1 as MNHEY and CDR2 as SMNVEV (reference sequence). This CDR3 comprises 15 residues. Deletions cut 3 bases from V and 5 bases from J, with 13 bases between.

The chain recombines TRBV7-2 with TRBJ2-5; 10 nucleotides align to TRBD2. Germline assignment: CDR1 SGHTA and CDR2 FQGNSA. V lost 1 base and J lost 4; bases outside the gene matches: 3. The CDR3 extends over 15 amino acids. This CDR3 is CASSLVLAGVETQYF. CDR3 in DNA: TGTGCCAGCAGCTTAGTGCTAGCGGGAGTAGAGACCCAGTACTTC. The variable domain in full, with the rest retrieved from reference TRBV7-2 and TRBJ2-5, is GAGVSQSPSNKVTEKGKDVELRCDPISGHTALYWYRQSLGQGLEFLIYFQGNSAPDKSGLPSDRFSAERTGGSVSTLTIQRTQQEDSAVYLCASSLVLAGVETQYFGPGTRLLVL.

The chain has TRBV5-4 and TRBJ1-1; D is ambiguous. V gave up 3 bases and J gave up 0 bases, with 12 bases separating them. The CDR3 spans 15 residues. From germline, CDR1 is SGHNT and CDR2 YYREEE (reference sequence). CDR3 in DNA: TGTGCCAGCAGCTCCCAACGGGGAATGAACACTGAAGCTTTCTTT. Protein sequence: CASSSQRGMNTEAFF. Drawing the rest from reference TRBV5-4 and TRBJ1-1, the complete variable domain is ETGVTQSPTHLIKTRGQQVTLRCSSQSGHNTVSWYQQALGQGPQFIFQYYREEENGRGNFPPRFSGLQFPNYSSELNVNALELDDSALYLCASSSQRGMNTEAFFGQGTRLTVV.

This chain joins TRBV10-2 and TRBJ2-1; TRBD2 might be the D (6 bases). The V gene's germline CDR1 is WSHSY and CDR2 SAAADI. The V and J ends lost 5 bases and 0 bases respectively, with 11 bases between them. The CDR3 length is 15 residues. CDR3 loop: CASSWDSSSYNEQFF. As DNA, the CDR3 is TGCGCCAGCAGTTGGGACTCCAGCTCCTACAATGAGCAGTTCTTC.

The V call is TRBV9, the J call TRBJ2-1, with 10 nucleotides matching TRBD2. V dropped 1 base and J dropped 3; count of bases not matched to a gene: 4. Germline-derived CDR1 and CDR2 are SGDLS and YYNGEE. The CDR3 is made up of 16 amino acids. The CDR3 bases are TGTGCCAGCAGCGTATTAAGCGGGGGGGACTACAATGAGCAGTTCTTC. Translation: CASSVLSGGDYNEQFF.

In its sample, this clone was seen a few times. This chain links TRBV19 with TRBJ1-5; D is ambiguous. The CDR3 totals 15 residues. Between the trimmed V and J ends, which lost 5 bases and 11 bases, there was a span of 22 bases. Germline V gene sequence: CDR1 LNHDA, CDR2 SQIVND (reference sequence). CDR3 sequence reads: CASSPLGPTLGAQHF. Here the CDR3 DNA reads TGTGCCAGTAGTCCCTTAGGGCCCACCCTTGGCGCCCAGCATTTT.

The chain carries TRBV27 and TRBJ1-5, with D unclear. CDR1 MNHEY and CDR2 SMNVEV come from the germline V gene (reference sequence). The CDR3 loop spans 14 amino acids. Trimming removed 5 bases at V and 8 bases at J, with 16 bases between. CDR3 DNA sequence: TGTGCCAGCAGTAGAACACCCTTTAGGGAGCCCCAGCATTTT. This codes for CASSRTPFREPQHF.

The gene calls are TRBV5-1 and TRBJ2-7; 7 bases match TRBD2. The CDR3 runs to 15 residues. Losses at the gene ends were 1 base for V and 0 bases for J; bases not matched to a gene: 4. The germline gives CDR1 SGHRS, CDR2 YFSETQ. In DNA, the CDR3 is TGCGCCAGCAGCTTGCGGCCTAGCGGCTCCTACGAGCAGTACTTC. Translated: CASSLRPSGSYEQYF.

The rearrangement links TRBV18 to TRBJ1-2, with TRBD1 matching 8 bases. V shed 5 bases and J 2 bases; nucleotides not matched to a gene: 4. Germline V gene data show CDR1 as KGHSH and CDR2 as LQKENI. The CDR3 is 14 amino acids. In nucleotides, the CDR3 is TGTGCCAGCTCAAAGACAGGGGAAAACTATGGCTACACCTTC. Protein sequence: CASSKTGENYGYTF. The full variable domain, its missing parts supplied by reference TRBV18 and TRBJ1-2, is NAGVMQNPRHLVRRRGQEARLRCSPMKGHSHVYWYRQLPEEGLKFMVYLQKENIIDESGMPKERFSAEFPKEGPSILRIQQVVRGDSAAYFCASSKTGENYGYTFGSGTRLTVV.

The chain has TRBV6-5 and TRBJ2-7, with D possibly matching TRBD1 (6 bases). Trimming removed 0 bases from V and 2 bases from J, with 11 bases in between. Per germline, CDR1 MNHEY and CDR2 SVGAGI. This CDR3 has 15 residues. The CDR3 loop reads CASSYSLAGAYEQYF. In nucleotides, the CDR3 is TGTGCCAGCAGTTACTCGCTGGCAGGGGCCTACGAGCAGTACTTC.

This chain connects TRBV7-2 to TRBJ1-3; D is unresolved. The V end lost 6 bases, the J end lost 0 bases, and 12 bases lay between the germline ends. The CDR3 length is 15 residues. Per the germline V gene, CDR1 is SGHTA and CDR2 is FQGNSA. The CDR3 protein is CASSSGPSSGNTIYF. CDR3 coding DNA: TGTGCCAGCAGTTCCGGCCCCTCCTCTGGAAACACCATATATTTT.

The chain joins TRBV27 to TRBJ2-7; TRBD2 aligns across 7 bases. The J segment lost 6 bases and the V segment lost 3 bases, leaving 5 bases of the junction unmatched. Germline values: CDR1 MNHEY, CDR2 SMNVEV (reference sequence). The CDR3 sequence is 13 residues long. The CDR3 DNA is TGTGCCAGCAGTTTGGGGGGGACCATCGAGCAGTACTTC. Translated: CASSLGGTIEQYF.